A selection of T cell receptor beta chains follows, all from one sample in a study of blood T cell repertoires in COVID-19. Libraries were prepared by immunoSEQ multiplex PCR; TCRdb keeps only in-frame clonotypes and omits some of them. The repertoire holds hundreds of thousands of clones, with 75% to 90% as singletons. What was sequenced was peripheral blood. These receptors were collected from a man aged 18 to 35 with COVID-19, enrolled during active disease. Both conserved end residues are part of each CDR3. The D gene is left open where the match is weak. Only part of the rows carry a size: once, few, many, or a class if the clone is expanded.

D gene	V gene	J gene	clone size	CDR3 protein	CDR3 DNA
TRBD1	TRBV13	TRBJ2-1	.	CASRQGTGYNEQFF	TGTGCCAGCCGACAGGGGACAGGATACAATGAGCAGTTCTTC
TRBD2	TRBV20-1	TRBJ2-7	few	CSASPAGGPDEQYF	TGCAGTGCTAGTCCAGCGGGAGGGCCGGACGAGCAGTACTTC
TRBD1	TRBV6-5	TRBJ2-3	.	CASSYSDRTSDTQYF	TGTGCCAGCAGTTACTCGGACAGGACCTCAGATACGCAGTATTTT
TRBD1	TRBV24-1	TRBJ2-1	.	CATSGRTGTGSYNEQFF	TGTGCCACCAGTGGACGCACCGGGACAGGGTCCTACAATGAGCAGTTCTTC
.	TRBV5-1	TRBJ2-3	.	CASSSGVTQYF	TGCGCCAGCAGCTCGGGGGTTACGCAGTATTTT
.	TRBV5-1	TRBJ2-7	once	CASSVSGTTAYEQYF	TGCGCCAGCAGCGTCTCCGGGACAACAGCCTACGAGCAGTACTTC
.	TRBV6-1	TRBJ1-5	.	CASSDRVGGNQPQHF	TGTGCCAGCAGTGACAGGGTTGGAGGCAATCAGCCCCAGCATTTT
.	TRBV5-4	TRBJ2-7	once	CASSLRQVEGVAYEQYF	TGTGCCAGCAGCCTCCGGCAGGTGGAGGGAGTGGCCTACGAGCAGTACTTC
TRBD2	TRBV10-3	TRBJ2-3	.	CAIAPSGSADTQYF	TGTGCCATCGCGCCTAGCGGGAGCGCAGATACGCAGTATTTT
TRBD1	TRBV12-3/TRBV12-4	TRBJ1-2	.	CASSQGTVYGYTF	TGTGCCAGCAGTCAAGGGACAGTCTATGGCTACACCTTC
.	TRBV6-5	TRBJ2-5	.	CASSYSPARSETQYF	TGTGCCAGCAGTTACTCTCCAGCGAGGTCGGAGACCCAGTACTTC
.	TRBV5-1	TRBJ1-2	.	CASSTGDINYGYTF	TGCGCCAGCAGTACAGGCGATATTAACTATGGCTACACCTTC
TRBD2	TRBV13	TRBJ2-7	.	CASSRPGTSGSSYEQYF	TGTGCCAGCAGCCGCCCTGGGACTAGCGGAAGCTCCTACGAGCAGTACTTC
TRBD2	TRBV7-3	TRBJ2-1	.	CASSPGGDPYNEQFF	TGTGCCAGCAGCCCGGGGGGAGACCCCTACAATGAGCAGTTCTTC
.	TRBV6-1	TRBJ2-2	.	CASSDAWGVNTGELFF	TGTGCCAGCAGTGACGCCTGGGGGGTGAACACCGGGGAGCTGTTTTTT
.	TRBV5-1	TRBJ2-1	.	CASRFQGGSYNEQFF	TGCGCCAGCAGGTTTCAAGGGGGTTCCTACAATGAGCAGTTCTTC
.	TRBV5-3	TRBJ1-2	.	CARSLVRTFYYGYTF	TGTGCCAGAAGCTTGGTTCGGACATTTTACTATGGCTACACCTTC
.	TRBV19	TRBJ1-3	few	CASSYRDYSGNTIYF	TGTGCCAGTAGCTACCGCGACTACTCTGGAAACACCATATATTTT
.	TRBV23-1	TRBJ1-6	few	CASSQPRQEGNSPLHF	TGCGCCAGCAGTCAACCCCGACAGGAAGGTAATTCACCCCTCCACTTT
TRBD1	TRBV10-3	TRBJ1-1	.	CAIRSGQGFEAFF	TGTGCCATCAGGTCGGGACAGGGTTTTGAAGCTTTCTTT
.	TRBV23-1	TRBJ1-6	few	CASSLLDVALHF	TGCGCCAGCAGTCTACTTGATGTTGCCCTCCACTTT
TRBD1	TRBV5-4	TRBJ2-5	.	CASSLEGGGVWETQYF	TGTGCCAGCAGCTTGGAAGGGGGCGGCGTTTGGGAGACCCAGTACTTC